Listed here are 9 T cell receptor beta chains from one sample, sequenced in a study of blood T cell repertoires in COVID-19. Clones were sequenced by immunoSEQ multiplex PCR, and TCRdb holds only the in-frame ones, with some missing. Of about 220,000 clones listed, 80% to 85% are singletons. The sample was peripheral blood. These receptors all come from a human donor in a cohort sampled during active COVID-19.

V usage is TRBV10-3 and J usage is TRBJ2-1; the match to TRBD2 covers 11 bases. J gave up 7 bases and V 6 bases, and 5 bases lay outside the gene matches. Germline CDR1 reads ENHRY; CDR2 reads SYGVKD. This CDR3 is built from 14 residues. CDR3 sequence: CAIRATSGSNEQFF. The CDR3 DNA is TGTGCCATCAGGGCAACTAGCGGGAGTAATGAGCAGTTCTTC.

CDR3 sequence reads: CASNLNRGSTEAFF. CDR3 nucleotide sequence: TGTGCCAGCAACCTAAACAGGGGGAGCACTGAAGCTTTCTTT. The chain is built from TRBV11-1 and TRBJ1-1; 8 bases line up with TRBD1. V gave up 7 bases and J gave up 4 bases; unmatched junction bases: 8. Germline CDR1 reads SGHAT; CDR2 reads FQDESV (reference sequence). The CDR3 covers 14 residues.

CDR3 sequence reads: CSASIDNSGNTIYF. CDR3 DNA sequence: TGCAGTGCTAGTATAGACAACTCTGGAAACACCATATATTTT. The chain employs TRBV20-1 and TRBJ1-3; D gene uncertain. Germline CDR1 is DFQATT and CDR2 is SNEGSKA (reference sequence). Trimming left V 3 bases short and J 0 bases short, with 9 bases between. CDR3 length: 14 residues.

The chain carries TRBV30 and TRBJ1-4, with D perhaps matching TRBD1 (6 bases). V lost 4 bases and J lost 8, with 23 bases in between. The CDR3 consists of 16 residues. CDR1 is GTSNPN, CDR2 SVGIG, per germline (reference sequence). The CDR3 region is CAWKSRGGPLWEKLFF. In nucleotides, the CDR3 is TGTGCCTGGAAGAGCCGCGGGGGGCCTTTGTGGGAAAAACTGTTTTTT.

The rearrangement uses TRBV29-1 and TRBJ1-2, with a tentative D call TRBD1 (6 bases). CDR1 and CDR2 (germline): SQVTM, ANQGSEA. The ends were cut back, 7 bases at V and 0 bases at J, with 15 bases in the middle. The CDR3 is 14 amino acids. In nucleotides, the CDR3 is TGCAGCGCCTTCGGACAGTTAGCTAACTATGGCTACACCTTC. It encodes CSAFGQLANYGYTF.

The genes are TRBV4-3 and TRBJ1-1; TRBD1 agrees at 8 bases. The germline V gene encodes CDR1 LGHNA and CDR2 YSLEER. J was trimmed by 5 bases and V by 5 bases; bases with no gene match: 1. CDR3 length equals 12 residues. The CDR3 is CASSYRGTEAFF. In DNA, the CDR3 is TGCGCCAGCAGCTACAGGGGGACTGAAGCTTTCTTT.

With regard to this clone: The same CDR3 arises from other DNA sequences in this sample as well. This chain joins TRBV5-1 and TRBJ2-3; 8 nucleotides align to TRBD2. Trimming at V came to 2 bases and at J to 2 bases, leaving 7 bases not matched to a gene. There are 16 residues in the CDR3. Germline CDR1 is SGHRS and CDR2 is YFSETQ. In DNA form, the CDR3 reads TGCGCCAGCAGCTTAGGACTAGCAGGAATCACAGATACGCAGTATTTT. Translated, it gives CASSLGLAGITDTQYF.

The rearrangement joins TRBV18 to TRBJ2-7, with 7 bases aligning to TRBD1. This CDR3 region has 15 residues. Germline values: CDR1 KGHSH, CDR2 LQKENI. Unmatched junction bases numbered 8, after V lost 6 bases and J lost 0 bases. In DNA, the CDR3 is TGTGCCAGCTCCCAAGACAGGGCGAGCTCCTACGAGCAGTACTTC. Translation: CASSQDRASSYEQYF. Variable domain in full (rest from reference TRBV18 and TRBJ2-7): NAGVMQNPRHLVRRRGQEARLRCSPMKGHSHVYWYRQLPEEGLKFMVYLQKENIIDESGMPKERFSAEFPKEGPSILRIQQVVRGDSAAYFCASSQDRASSYEQYFGPGTRLTVT.

The CDR3 DNA reads TGTGCCTGGAGTAGAACGGTCACTGAAGCTTTCTTT. This codes for CAWSRTVTEAFF. The chain combines TRBV30 with TRBJ1-1, with D uncertain. Trimming shortened V by 2 bases and J by 4 bases, and 8 bases separated the two germline ends. The germline V gene encodes CDR1 GTSNPN and CDR2 SVGIG (reference sequence). This CDR3 spans 12 amino acids. The full variable domain, completed using reference TRBV30 and TRBJ1-1, is SQTIHQWPATLVQPVGSPLSLECTVEGTSNPNLYWYRQAAGRGLQLLFYSVGIGQISSEVPQNLSASRPQDRQFILSSKKLLLSDSGFYLCAWSRTVTEAFFGQGTRLTVV.